This entry features one T cell receptor beta chain sequence. This clonotype was observed many times. Its binding antigen is unknown. A much larger clone differs by one base, so this may be a read error. Libraries were prepared through PCR. Sequencing was performed on a HiSeq X Ten. TCR repertoires were characterized by high-throughput sequencing. TCRdb's own reprocessing of the public reads used fastp at Q25 and MiXCR and kept productive beta chains. Each entry merges the rows of one CDR3 protein and shows their most common DNA and genes. Across this sample there are roughly 32,000 distinct CDR3 sequences, with less than 55% seen only once. The ten top clones hold roughly 12% of the sample. This sample was taken from a study of esophageal squamous cell carcinoma under preoperative chemotherapy (dated by TCRdb to the late 2010s). In terms of the full investigation: TCR repertoires were profiled in both peripheral blood T cells and tumor-infiltrating lymphocytes. Repertoires from samples taken before paclitaxel-nedaplatin therapy were compared with repertoires from samples taken after paclitaxel-nedaplatin therapy. Roughly 5 patients with primary esophageal squamous cell carcinoma made up the cohort. The study examined the effect of paclitaxel-nedaplatin chemotherapy on T-cell receptor repertoires in patients with esophageal squamous cell carcinoma. Study-wide conclusions, independent of this receptor: Paclitaxel-nedaplatin therapy caused immediate and substantial changes in clonotype frequency, and abundant clones were more likely to contract than to amplify. Tumor-infiltrating lymphocytes after treatment appeared to come partly from peripheral T cells migrating into the tumor, rather than solely from local clonal changes. A small cohort was used, with only a few patients with esophageal squamous cell carcinoma being analyzed. TCR diversity increased significantly in peripheral T cells after chemotherapy, but not in tumor-infiltrating lymphocytes.

In light of the paper, this sample's time point label describes: before preoperative PTX-NDP chemotherapy. Patients received paclitaxel-nedaplatin as preoperative chemotherapy before surgery. The cysteine opens and the phenylalanine closes a CDR3 of 17 amino acids. Here the CDR3 DNA is all that survives: 51 bases in frame from base 1. V loses 4 bases, J loses 11 bases, and the germline ends lie 29 bases apart. Looking up the germline V gene yields CDR1 MNHEY and CDR2 SVGAGI. This material was acquired from a patient given preoperative chemotherapy. The rearrangement combines TRBV6-5 with TRBJ2-5; TRBD1 might be the D gene, on 6 matching bases. The receptor comes from a human donor with esophageal squamous cell carcinoma. The donor label of this sample is uncertain. The nucleotide sequence reads TGTGCCAGCAGTTCCCCGTCCAGGGGATCCTGGGGCTATGAGCAGTACTTC. Translation gives CASSSPSRGSWGYEQYF.